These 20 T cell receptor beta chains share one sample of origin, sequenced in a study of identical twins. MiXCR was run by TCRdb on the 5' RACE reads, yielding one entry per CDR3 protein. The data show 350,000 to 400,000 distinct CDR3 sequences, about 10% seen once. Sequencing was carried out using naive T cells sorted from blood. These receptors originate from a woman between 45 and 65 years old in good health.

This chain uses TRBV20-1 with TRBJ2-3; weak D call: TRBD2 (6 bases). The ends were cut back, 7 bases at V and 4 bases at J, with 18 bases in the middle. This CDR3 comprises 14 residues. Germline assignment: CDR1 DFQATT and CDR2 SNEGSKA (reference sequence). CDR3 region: CSVLTRFISDTQYF. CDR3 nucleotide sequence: TGCAGTGTTTTGACTAGGTTTATCTCAGATACGCAGTATTTT.

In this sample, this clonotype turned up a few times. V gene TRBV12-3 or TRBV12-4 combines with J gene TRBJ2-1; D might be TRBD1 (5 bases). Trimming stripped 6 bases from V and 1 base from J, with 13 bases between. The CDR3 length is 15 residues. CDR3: CASRSRESSYNEQFF. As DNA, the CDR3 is TGTGCCAGCAGATCCAGGGAAAGTTCCTACAATGAGCAGTTCTTC.

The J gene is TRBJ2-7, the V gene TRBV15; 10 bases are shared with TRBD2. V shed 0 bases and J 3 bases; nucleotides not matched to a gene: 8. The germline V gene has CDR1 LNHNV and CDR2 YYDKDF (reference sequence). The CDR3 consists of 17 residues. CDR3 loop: CATSRDTLAGEHYEQYV. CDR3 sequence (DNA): TGTGCCACCAGCAGAGATACCCTAGCGGGAGAGCACTACGAGCAGTACGTC.

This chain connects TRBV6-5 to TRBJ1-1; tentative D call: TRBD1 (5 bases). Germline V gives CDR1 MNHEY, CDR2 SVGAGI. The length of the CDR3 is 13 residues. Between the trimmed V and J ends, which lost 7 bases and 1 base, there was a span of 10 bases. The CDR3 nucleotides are TGTGCCAGCACGGGGACTCGGAACACTGAAGCTTTCTTT. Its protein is CASTGTRNTEAFF.

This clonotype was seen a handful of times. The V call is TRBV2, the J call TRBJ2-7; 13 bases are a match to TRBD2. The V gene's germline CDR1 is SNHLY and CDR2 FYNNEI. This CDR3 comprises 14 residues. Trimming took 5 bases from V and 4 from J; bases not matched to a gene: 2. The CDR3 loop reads CASSQTSGGYEQYV. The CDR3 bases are TGTGCCAGCAGTCAGACTAGCGGGGGGTACGAGCAGTACGTC.

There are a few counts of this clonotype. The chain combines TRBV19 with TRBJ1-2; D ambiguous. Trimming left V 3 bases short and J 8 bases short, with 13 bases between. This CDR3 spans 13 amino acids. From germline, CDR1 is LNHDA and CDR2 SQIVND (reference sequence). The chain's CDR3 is CASSIRGSYGYTF. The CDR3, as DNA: TGTGCCAGTAGTATTCGGGGAAGTTACGGCTACACCTTC.

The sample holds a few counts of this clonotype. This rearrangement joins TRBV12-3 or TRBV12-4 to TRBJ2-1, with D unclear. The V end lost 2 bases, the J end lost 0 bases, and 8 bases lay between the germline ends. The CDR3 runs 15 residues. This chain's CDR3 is CASSLSKSSYNEQFF. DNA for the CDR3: TGTGCCAGCAGTTTATCGAAGAGCTCCTACAATGAGCAGTTCTTC.

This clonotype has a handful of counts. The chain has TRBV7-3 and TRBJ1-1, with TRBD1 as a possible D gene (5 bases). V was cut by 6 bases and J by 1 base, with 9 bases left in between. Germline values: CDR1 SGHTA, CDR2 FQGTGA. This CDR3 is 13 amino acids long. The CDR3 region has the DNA TGTGCCAGCAGATTCGGGGGGAACACTGAAGCTTTCTTT. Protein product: CASRFGGNTEAFF. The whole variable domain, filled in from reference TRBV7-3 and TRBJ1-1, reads GAGVSQTPSNKVTEKGKYVELRCDPISGHTALYWYRQSLGQGPEFLIYFQGTGAADDSGLPNDRFFAVRPEGSVSTLKIQRTERGDSAVYLCASRFGGNTEAFFGQGTRLTVV.

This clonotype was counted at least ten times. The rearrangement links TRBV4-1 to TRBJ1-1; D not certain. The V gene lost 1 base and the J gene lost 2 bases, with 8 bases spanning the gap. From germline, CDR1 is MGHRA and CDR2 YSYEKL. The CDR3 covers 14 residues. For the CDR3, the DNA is TGCGCCAGCAGCCAAGTAACAGTCAACACTGAAGCTTTCTTT. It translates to CASSQVTVNTEAFF.

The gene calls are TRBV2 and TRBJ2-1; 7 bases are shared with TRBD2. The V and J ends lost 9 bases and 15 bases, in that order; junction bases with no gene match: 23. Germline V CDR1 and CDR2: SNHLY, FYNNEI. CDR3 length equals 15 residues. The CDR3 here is CARRGWGTTTTGAFF. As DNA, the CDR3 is TGTGCCAGGCGGGGTTGGGGGACTACCACGACCGGGGCGTTCTTC.

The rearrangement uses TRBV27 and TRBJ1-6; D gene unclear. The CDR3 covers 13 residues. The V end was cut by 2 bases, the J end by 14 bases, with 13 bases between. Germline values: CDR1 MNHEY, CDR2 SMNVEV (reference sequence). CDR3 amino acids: CASSLLSHAALHF. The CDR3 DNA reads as TGTGCCAGCAGTTTACTATCTCACGCCGCCCTCCACTTT.

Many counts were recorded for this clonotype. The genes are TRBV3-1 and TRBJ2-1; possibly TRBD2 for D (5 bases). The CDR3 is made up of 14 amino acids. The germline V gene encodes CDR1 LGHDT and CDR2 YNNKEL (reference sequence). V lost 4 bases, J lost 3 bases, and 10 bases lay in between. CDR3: CASSRSGFYNEQFF. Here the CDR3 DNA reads TGTGCCAGCAGCCGAAGCGGTTTCTACAATGAGCAGTTCTTC.

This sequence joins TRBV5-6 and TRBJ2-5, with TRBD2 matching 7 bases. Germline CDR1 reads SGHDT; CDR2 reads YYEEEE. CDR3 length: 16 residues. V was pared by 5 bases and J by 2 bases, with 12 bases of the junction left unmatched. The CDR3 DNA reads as TGTGCCAGCAGTCGTCGGGGGGTCGGTTCGCAAGAGACCCAGTACTTC. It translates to CASSRRGVGSQETQYF.

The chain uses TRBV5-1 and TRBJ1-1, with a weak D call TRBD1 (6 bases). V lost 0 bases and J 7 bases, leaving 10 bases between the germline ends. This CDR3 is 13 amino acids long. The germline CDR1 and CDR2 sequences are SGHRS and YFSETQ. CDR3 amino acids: CASSLGQEIEAFF. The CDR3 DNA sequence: TGCGCCAGCAGCTTGGGACAGGAGATTGAAGCTTTCTTT.

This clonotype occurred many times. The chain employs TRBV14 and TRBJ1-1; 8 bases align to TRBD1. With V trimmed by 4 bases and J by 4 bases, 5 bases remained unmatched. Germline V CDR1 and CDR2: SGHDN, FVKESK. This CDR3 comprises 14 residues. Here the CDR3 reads CASSRTGLSTEAFF. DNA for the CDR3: TGTGCCAGCAGCCGGACAGGGCTTAGCACTGAAGCTTTCTTT.

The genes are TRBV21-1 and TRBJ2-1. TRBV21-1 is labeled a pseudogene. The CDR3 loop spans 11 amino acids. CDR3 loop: CASTISHEQFF. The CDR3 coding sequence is TGTGCCAGCACAATAAGTCATGAGCAGTTCTTC.

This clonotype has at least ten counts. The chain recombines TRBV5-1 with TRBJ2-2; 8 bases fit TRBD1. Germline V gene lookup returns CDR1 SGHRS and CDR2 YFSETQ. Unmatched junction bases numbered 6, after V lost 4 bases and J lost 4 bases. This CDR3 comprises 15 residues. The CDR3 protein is CASSPTGVSTGELFF. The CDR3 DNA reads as TGCGCCAGCAGCCCGACAGGGGTCAGCACCGGGGAGCTGTTTTTT. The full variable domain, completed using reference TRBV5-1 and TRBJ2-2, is KAGVTQTPRYLIKTRGQQVTLSCSPISGHRSVSWYQQTPGQGLQFLFEYFSETQRNKGNFPGRFSGRQFSNSRSEMNVSTLELGDSALYLCASSPTGVSTGELFFGEGSRLTVL.

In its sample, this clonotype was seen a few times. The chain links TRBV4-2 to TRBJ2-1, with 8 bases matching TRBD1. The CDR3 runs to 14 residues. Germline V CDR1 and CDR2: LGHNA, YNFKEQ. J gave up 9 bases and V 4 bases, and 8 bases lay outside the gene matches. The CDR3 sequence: CASSREGQVGEQFF. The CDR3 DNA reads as TGTGCCAGCAGCCGAGAGGGACAGGTCGGTGAGCAGTTCTTC.

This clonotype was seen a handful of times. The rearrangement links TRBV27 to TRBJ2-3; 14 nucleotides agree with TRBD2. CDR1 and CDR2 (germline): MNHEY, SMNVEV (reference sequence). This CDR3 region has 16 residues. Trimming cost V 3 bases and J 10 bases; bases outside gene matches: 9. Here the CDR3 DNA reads TGTGCCAGCAGTTTCGGGACTAGCGGGAGAGGGGGTGCGCAGTATTTT. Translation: CASSFGTSGRGGAQYF.

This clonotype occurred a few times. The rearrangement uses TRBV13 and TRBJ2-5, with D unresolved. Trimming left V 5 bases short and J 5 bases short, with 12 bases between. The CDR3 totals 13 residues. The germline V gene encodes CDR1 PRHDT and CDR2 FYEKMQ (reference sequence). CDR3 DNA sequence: TGTGCCAGCAGCGCGCCGAGGAAGGAGACCCAGTACTTC. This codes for CASSAPRKETQYF.